This is a list of T cell receptor beta chains from one sample in a study of tumor-infiltrating lymphocytes in primary liver carcinoma. TCRdb itself ran the multiplex PCR reads through MiXCR, one entry per CDR3 protein. The data show 95,000 to 150,000 distinct CDR3 sequences, with around two thirds seen just once and roughly 9% held by the top ten. The sample comprised liver tumor tissue from sampling region 1. Receptors originate from a woman aged 55-75 years with primary liver carcinoma and hepatitis B virus infection. Each CDR3 is given with its conserved first and last residue. Each record gives: clone size, J gene, V gene, CDR3 length, D gene, CDR3 protein, CDR3 DNA. D genes are given only for firm matches. Not every row has a clone size; where given, it reads once, few, many or a size class.

>-|TRBJ2-7|TRBV5-1|15|TRBD2
CASSLEVAGGREQYF
TGCGCCAGCAGCTTGGAGGTAGCGGGAGGTCGCGAGCAGTACTTC
>-|TRBJ2-4|TRBV11-2|19|TRBD2
CASSPRLAGGPLIKNIRYF
TGTGCCAGCAGCCCTCGACTAGCGGGAGGGCCCCTGATCAAAAACATTCGGTACTTC
>-|TRBJ2-7|TRBV7-9|12|-
CASTEGPHEQYF
TGTGCCAGCACCGAAGGACCCCACGAGCAGTACTTC
>few|TRBJ1-4|TRBV2|14|TRBD1
CASSRQGVAEKLFF
TGTGCCAGCAGTCGACAGGGGGTTGCCGAAAAACTGTTTTTT
>-|TRBJ2-7|TRBV6-1|14|-
CANSGPGGPHEQYF
TGTGCCAACAGTGGACCGGGGGGCCCCCACGAGCAGTACTTC
>many|TRBJ2-2|TRBV19|16|-
CASIMRSQINTGELFF
TGTGCCAGTATTATGCGGAGCCAGATTAACACCGGGGAGCTGTTTTTT
>-|TRBJ2-4|TRBV11-3|17|-
CASSPRSGLIAKNIQYF
TGTGCCAGCAGTCCCCGATCGGGGCTGATAGCCAAAAACATTCAGTACTTC
>-|TRBJ1-2|TRBV7-9|13|-
CAIGNHLNYGYTF
TGTGCCATCGGCAACCACCTCAACTATGGCTACACCTTC
>many|TRBJ2-1|TRBV12-3/TRBV12-4|13|-
CASSTDYYNEQFF
TGTGCCAGCAGTACTGACTACTACAATGAGCAGTTCTTC
>-|TRBJ2-7|TRBV28|12|-
CAGSLDIYEQYF
TGTGCCGGCAGTTTGGATATCTACGAGCAGTACTTC
>-|TRBJ2-3|TRBV19|13|-
CASSRDSLDTQYF
TGTGCCAGTAGTAGGGACTCCCTGGATACGCAGTATTTT
>-|TRBJ2-4|TRBV11-3|14|-
CVNSLDIGKNIQYF
TGTGTCAACAGCTTAGATATTGGAAAAAACATTCAGTACTTC
>few|TRBJ2-1|TRBV6-5|16|-
CASSYRPAADYNEQFF
TGCGCCAGCAGTTACCGTCCAGCGGCGGATTACAATGAGCAGTTCTTC
>-|TRBJ1-2|TRBV11-3|14|-
CASNHIDRKGGYTF
TGTGCCAGCAACCATATCGACCGGAAGGGTGGCTACACCTTC
>few|TRBJ1-2|TRBV12-3/TRBV12-4|15|-
CASSYARTVDDGYTF
TGTGCCAGCAGCTATGCCCGGACAGTGGATGATGGCTACACCTTC
>few|TRBJ2-5|TRBV29-1|15|TRBD1
CSIGGRQGAGETQYF
TGCAGCATAGGGGGCCGACAGGGGGCAGGAGAGACCCAGTACTTC
>-|TRBJ2-1|TRBV7-9|16|-
CASSLSSVVVGIEQFF
TGTGCCAGCAGCTTATCATCGGTGGTTGTCGGGATTGAGCAGTTCTTC
>few|TRBJ2-1|TRBV5-1|15|-
CASSHSQGAYNEQFF
TGCGCCAGCAGCCACTCGCAGGGAGCCTACAATGAGCAGTTCTTC
>-|TRBJ1-1|TRBV7-8|14|-
CANSLALGEVEAFF
TGTGCCAACAGCTTAGCATTGGGGGAGGTTGAAGCTTTCTTT
>-|TRBJ2-5|TRBV11-3|17|TRBD2
CASSLGTSGSYGETQYF
TGTGCCAGCAGCTTAGGAACTAGCGGGAGTTATGGAGAGACCCAGTACTTC
>-|TRBJ2-1|TRBV29-1|20|-
CGVPALGVRENRKSYIEQFF
TGCGGCGTTCCCGCGTTGGGTGTTCGGGAGAACAGAAAATCCTACATTGAGCAGTTCTTC
>-|TRBJ2-2|TRBV11-2|18|TRBD2
CASITGTSGTKNTGELFF
TGTGCCAGCATCACCGGGACTAGCGGGACGAAGAACACCGGGGAACTGTTTTTT
>many|TRBJ1-1|TRBV4-2|15|-
CASSQEWNGNTEAFF
TGTGCCAGCAGCCAAGAGTGGAACGGTAACACTGAAGCTTTCTTT
>once|TRBJ2-7|TRBV4-1|15|-
CASRQGSGRAYEQYF
TGCGCTAGCAGGCAAGGGTCGGGAAGAGCCTACGAGCAGTACTTC
>few|TRBJ1-1|TRBV7-9|15|-
CASSKKGPETSEAFF
TGTGCCAGCAGTAAAAAGGGCCCCGAAACTTCTGAAGCTTTCTTT
>once|TRBJ2-2|TRBV6-6|14|-
CAGVAGDNTWELFF
TGTGCCGGCGTGGCAGGGGATAACACCTGGGAGCTGTTTTTT
>-|TRBJ2-1|TRBV11-2|16|-
CTSSPGGTQGRKEQFF
TGTACCAGCAGCCCAGGGGGGACCCAGGGTCGCAAGGAGCAGTTCTTC
>-|TRBJ2-2|TRBV11-2|17|TRBD2
CANSPWTWAGGAGVLFF
TGTGCCAACAGCCCATGGACGTGGGCGGGAGGTGCCGGGGTGCTGTTTTTT
>-|TRBJ2-1|TRBV6-2/TRBV6-3|11|-
CASSYGNEQLF
TGTGCCAGCAGTTACGGCAATGAGCAGTTATTC
>once|TRBJ2-3|TRBV6-2/TRBV6-3|13|-
CASGPSGNQPQYF
TGTGCCAGCGGTCCCTCGGGAAATCAGCCCCAGTATTTT
>many|TRBJ2-3|TRBV5-1|11|-
CASTFGATQYF
TGCGCCAGCACCTTCGGGGCTACGCAGTATTTT
>-|TRBJ2-2|TRBV11-2|17|-
CASSFTRLHANTRELFF
TGTGCCAGCAGCTTCACCCGACTACACGCGAACACCAGGGAGCTGTTTTTT